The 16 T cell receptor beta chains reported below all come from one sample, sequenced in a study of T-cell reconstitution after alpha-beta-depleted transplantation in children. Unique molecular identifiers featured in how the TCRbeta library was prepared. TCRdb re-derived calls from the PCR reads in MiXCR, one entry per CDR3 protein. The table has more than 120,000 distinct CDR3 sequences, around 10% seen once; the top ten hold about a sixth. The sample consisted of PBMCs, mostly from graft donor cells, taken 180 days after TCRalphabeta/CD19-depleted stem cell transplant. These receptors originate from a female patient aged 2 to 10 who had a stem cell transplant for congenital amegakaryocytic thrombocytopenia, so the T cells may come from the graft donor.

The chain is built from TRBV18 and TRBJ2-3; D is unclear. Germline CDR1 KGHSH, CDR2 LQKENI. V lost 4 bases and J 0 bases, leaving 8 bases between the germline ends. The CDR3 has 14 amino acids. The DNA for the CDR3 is TGTGCCAGCTCACGGGTGACTAGCACAGATACGCAGTATTTT. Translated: CASSRVTSTDTQYF. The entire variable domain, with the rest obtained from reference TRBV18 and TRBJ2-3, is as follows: NAGVMQNPRHLVRRRGQEARLRCSPMKGHSHVYWYRQLPEEGLKFMVYLQKENIIDESGMPKERFSAEFPKEGPSILRIQQVVRGDSAAYFCASSRVTSTDTQYFGPGTRLTVL.

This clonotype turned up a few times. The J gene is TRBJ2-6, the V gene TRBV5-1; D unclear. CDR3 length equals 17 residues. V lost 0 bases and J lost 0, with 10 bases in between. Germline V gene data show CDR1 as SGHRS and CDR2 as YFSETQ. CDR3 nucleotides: TGCGCCAGCAGCTTGGGACGGACGAGCTCTGGGGCCAACGTCCTGACTTTC. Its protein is CASSLGRTSSGANVLTF.

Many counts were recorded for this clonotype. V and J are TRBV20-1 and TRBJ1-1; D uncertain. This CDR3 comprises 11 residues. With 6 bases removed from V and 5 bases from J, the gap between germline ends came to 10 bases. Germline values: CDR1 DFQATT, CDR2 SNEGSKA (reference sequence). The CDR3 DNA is TGCAGTGCCAGTGAGCGGACTGAAGCTTTCTTT. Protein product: CSASERTEAFF.

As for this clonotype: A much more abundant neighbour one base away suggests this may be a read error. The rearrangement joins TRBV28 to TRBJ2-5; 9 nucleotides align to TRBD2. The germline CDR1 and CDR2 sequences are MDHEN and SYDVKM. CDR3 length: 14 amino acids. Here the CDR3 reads CASSLLAGSETHYF. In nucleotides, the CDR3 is TGTGCCAGCAGTTTACTAGCGGGATCAGAGACCCACTACTTC.

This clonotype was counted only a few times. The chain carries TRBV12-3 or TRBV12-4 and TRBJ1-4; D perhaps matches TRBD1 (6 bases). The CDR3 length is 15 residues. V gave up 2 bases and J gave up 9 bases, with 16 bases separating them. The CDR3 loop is CASSLTGNRLKKLFF. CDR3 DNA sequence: TGTGCCAGCAGTTTAACAGGGAATAGGCTGAAAAAACTGTTTTTT.

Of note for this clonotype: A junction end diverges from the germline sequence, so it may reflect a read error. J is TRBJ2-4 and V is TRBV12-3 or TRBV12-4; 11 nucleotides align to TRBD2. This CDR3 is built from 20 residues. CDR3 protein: CASRAASGRTDIIAKNSQYF. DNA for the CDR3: TGTGCCAGCAGGGCAGCTAGCGGGAGGACCGACATTATAGCCAAAAACAGTCAGTACTTC.

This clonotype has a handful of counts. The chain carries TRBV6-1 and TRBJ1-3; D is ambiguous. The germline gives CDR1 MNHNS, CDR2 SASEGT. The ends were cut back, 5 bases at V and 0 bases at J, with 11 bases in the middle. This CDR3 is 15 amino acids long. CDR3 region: CASSPAASSGNTIYF. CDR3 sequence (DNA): TGTGCCAGCAGTCCGGCCGCGAGCTCTGGAAACACCATATATTTT.

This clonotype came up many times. CDR3 in DNA: TGTGCCAGCAGCCTCGCCCGTCTGGGCCAAGAGACCCAGTACTTC. The encoded protein is CASSLARLGQETQYF. The V call is TRBV6-1, the J call TRBJ2-5; D is unclear. V was shortened by 6 bases and J by 1 base, with 15 bases between the two germline ends. CDR1 and CDR2 from the germline V gene are MNHNS and SASEGT. This CDR3 is built from 15 residues.

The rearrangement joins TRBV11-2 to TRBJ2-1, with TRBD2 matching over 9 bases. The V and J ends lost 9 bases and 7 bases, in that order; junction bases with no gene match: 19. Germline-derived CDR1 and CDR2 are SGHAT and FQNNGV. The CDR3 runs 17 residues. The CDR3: CASGSGVGGGAWNEQFF. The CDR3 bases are TGTGCCAGTGGTAGTGGTGTGGGCGGGGGGGCCTGGAATGAGCAGTTCTTC.

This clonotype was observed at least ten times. CDR3 sequence (DNA): TGTGCCAGCAGCCCCGGACAGGGTTATCTTACGCAGTATTTT. Protein sequence: CASSPGQGYLTQYF. V gene TRBV6-5 combines with J gene TRBJ2-3, with 8 bases matching TRBD1. V shed 6 bases and J 8 bases; nucleotides not matched to a gene: 10. CDR1 is MNHEY and CDR2 is SVGAGI in the germline V gene. The CDR3 totals 14 residues.

CDR3: CSAREGTDTQYF. The CDR3 coding sequence is TGCAGTGCTAGAGAGGGCACAGATACGCAGTATTTT. The gene calls are TRBV20-1 and TRBJ2-3; D unclear. CDR3 length equals 12 residues. With 0 bases removed from V and 1 base from J, the gap between germline ends came to 2 bases. Germline V gene data show CDR1 as DFQATT and CDR2 as SNEGSKA (reference sequence).

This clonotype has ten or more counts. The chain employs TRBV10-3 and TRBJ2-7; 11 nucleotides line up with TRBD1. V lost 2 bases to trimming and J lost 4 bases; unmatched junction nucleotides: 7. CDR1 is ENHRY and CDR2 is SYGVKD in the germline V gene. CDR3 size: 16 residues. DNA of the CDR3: TGTGCCATCAGTGAGGAGGGGACAGGGGGTAATTACGAGCAGTACTTC. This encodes CAISEEGTGGNYEQYF.

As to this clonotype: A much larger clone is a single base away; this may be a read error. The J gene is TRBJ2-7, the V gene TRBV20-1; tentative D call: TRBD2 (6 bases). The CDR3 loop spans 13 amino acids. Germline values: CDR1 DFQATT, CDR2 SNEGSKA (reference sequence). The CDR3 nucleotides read TGCAGTGCTGTCCTAGCGTGGTCCTACGAGCAGCACTTC. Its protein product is CSAVLAWSYEQHF.

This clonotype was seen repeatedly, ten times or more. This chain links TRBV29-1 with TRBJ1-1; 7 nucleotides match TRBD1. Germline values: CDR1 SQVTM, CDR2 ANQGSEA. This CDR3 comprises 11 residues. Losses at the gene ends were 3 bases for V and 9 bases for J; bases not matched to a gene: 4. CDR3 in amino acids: CSVDKGAQAFF. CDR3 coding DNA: TGCAGCGTTGATAAGGGGGCACAAGCTTTCTTT.

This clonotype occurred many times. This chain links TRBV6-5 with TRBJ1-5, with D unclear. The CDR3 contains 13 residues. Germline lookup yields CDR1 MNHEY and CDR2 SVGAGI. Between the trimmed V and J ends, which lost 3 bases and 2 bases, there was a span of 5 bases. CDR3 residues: CASSYAGNQPQHF. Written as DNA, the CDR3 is TGTGCCAGCAGTTATGCAGGCAATCAGCCCCAGCATTTT.

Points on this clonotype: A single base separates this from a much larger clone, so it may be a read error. The CDR3 DNA follows: TGTGCCAGCACCCCGGTCGGTAACACTGAAGCTTTCTTT. This translates into CASTPVGNTEAFF. V gene TRBV6-8 combines with J gene TRBJ1-1; no firm D call. CDR1 and CDR2 (germline): MNHGY, SAAAGT. V was shortened by 7 bases and J by 2 bases, with 11 bases between the two germline ends. The CDR3 loop spans 13 amino acids.